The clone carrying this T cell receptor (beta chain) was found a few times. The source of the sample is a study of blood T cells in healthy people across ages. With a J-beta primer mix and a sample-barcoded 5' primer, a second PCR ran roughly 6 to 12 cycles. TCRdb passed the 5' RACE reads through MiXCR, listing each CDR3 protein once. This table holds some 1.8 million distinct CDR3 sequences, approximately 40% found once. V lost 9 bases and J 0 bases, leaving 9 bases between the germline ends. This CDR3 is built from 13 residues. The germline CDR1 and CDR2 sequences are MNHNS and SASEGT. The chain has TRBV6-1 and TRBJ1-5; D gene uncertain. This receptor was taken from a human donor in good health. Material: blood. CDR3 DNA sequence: TGTGCCAGTGCGACAACTAGCAATCAGCCCCAGCATTTT. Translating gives CASATTSNQPQHF.